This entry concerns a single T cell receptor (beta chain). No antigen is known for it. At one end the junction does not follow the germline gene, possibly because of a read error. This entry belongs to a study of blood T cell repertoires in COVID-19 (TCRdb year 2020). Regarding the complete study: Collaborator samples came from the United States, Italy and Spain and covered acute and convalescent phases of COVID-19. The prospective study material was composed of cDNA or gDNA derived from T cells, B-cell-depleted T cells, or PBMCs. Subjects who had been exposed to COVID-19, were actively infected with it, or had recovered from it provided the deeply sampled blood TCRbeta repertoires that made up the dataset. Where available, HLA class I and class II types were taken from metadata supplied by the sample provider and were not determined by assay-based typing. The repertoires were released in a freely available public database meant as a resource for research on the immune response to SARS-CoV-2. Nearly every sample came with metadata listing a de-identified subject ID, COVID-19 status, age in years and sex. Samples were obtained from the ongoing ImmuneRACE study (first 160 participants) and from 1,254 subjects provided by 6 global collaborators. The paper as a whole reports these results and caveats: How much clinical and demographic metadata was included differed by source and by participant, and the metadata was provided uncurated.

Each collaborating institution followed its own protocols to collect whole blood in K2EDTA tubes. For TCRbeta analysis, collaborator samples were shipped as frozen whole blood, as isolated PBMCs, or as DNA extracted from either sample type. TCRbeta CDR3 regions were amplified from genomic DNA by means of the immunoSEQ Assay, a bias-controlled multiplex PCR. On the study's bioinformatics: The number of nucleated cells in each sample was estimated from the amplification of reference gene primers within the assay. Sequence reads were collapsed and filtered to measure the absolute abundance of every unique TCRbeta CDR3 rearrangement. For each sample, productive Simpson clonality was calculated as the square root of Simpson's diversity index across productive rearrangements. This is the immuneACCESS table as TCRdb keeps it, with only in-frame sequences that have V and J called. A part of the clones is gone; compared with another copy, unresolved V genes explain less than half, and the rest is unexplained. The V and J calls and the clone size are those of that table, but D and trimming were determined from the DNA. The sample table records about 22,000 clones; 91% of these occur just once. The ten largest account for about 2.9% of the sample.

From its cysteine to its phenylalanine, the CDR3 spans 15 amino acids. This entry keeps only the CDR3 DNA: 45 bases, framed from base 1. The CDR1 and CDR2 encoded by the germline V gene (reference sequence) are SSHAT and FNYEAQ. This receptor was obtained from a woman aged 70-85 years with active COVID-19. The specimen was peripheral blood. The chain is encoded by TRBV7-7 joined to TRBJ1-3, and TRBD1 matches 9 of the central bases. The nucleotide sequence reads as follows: TGTGCTAGCAGCTGGCCGGGACAGGGTGGAAACACCATATATTTT. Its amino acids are CASSWPGQGGNTIYF.